A selection of T cell receptor beta chains follows, all from one sample in a study of blood T cell repertoires in COVID-19. TCRdb's table, derived via immunoSEQ multiplex PCR, lists solely in-frame clones and lacks some. Of about 400,000 clones in the sample, roughly 88% were seen once. Sequences were obtained from PBMCs or T cells enriched from blood (not recorded which). Every receptor here comes from a woman aged 40 to 50 with acute COVID-19. The CDR3 runs from the conserved cysteine through the conserved F or W. A D gene is named only where the DNA matches it firmly. Expanded clones are given a class, and other clones once, few, many or no size at all.

NA	TRBV30	NA	TRBJ1-2	CAWSPSAVGYTF	TGTGCCTGGAGCCCCTCGGCGGTTGGCTACACCTTC
few	TRBV10-2	NA	TRBJ2-1	CASSEMTGLTYNEQFF	TGCGCCAGCAGTGAGATGACGGGGTTGACCTACAATGAGCAGTTCTTC
NA	TRBV5-4	TRBD2	TRBJ2-7	CASSFGVSGEQYF	TGTGCCAGCAGCTTCGGGGTTAGCGGGGAGCAGTACTTC
once	TRBV7-8	TRBD2	TRBJ2-3	CASIEGTSGALDTQYF	TGTGCCAGCATAGAAGGGACTAGCGGGGCGCTTGATACGCAGTATTTT
NA	TRBV6-5	TRBD1	TRBJ2-7	CASSLGTGPYEQYF	TGTGCCAGCAGTCTCGGGACAGGACCCTACGAGCAGTACTTC
NA	TRBV20-1	NA	TRBJ1-1	CSASRILGAVEAFF	TGCAGTGCTAGTAGAATTCTTGGGGCAGTTGAAGCTTTCTTT
NA	TRBV5-5	NA	TRBJ1-4	CASSLGETNEKLFF	TGTGCCAGCAGCTTAGGGGAAACTAATGAAAAACTGTTTTTT
NA	TRBV24-1	TRBD1	TRBJ1-4	CATSDNRDSEKLFF	TGTGCCACCAGTGATAATAGGGACAGTGAAAAACTGTTTTTT
NA	TRBV2	NA	TRBJ2-3	CASSEPRRLITGSATDTQYF	TGTGCCAGCAGTGAACCACGACGACTCATTACAGGGTCCGCCACAGATACGCAGTATTTT
NA	TRBV3-1/TRBV3-2	NA	TRBJ1-4	CASSQTRRGSEKLFF	TGTGCCAGCAGCCAAACCAGGCGGGGATCCGAAAAACTGTTTTTT
NA	TRBV5-1	TRBD1	TRBJ1-2	CASRNLAGGASNYGYTF	TGCGCCAGCAGAAACTTGGCAGGGGGCGCATCCAACTATGGCTACACCTTC
NA	TRBV7-6	TRBD1	TRBJ2-7	CASSLYRGHRVYYEQYF	TGTGCCAGCAGCTTATACAGGGGGCATAGAGTATACTACGAGCAGTACTTC
NA	TRBV19	TRBD1	TRBJ2-7	CASSIDRDRAHEQYF	TGTGCCAGTAGTATAGATCGGGACAGGGCCCACGAGCAGTACTTC
few	TRBV19	NA	TRBJ1-5	CASSIHPTDSNQPQHF	TGTGCCAGTAGTATCCACCCCACAGATAGCAATCAGCCCCAGCATTTT
NA	TRBV3-1/TRBV3-2	NA	TRBJ1-2	CASSQREGYTF	TGTGCCAGCAGCCAAAGGGAGGGCTACACCTTC
few	TRBV19	NA	TRBJ1-5	CASNAETGQPQHF	TGTGCCAGTAATGCGGAAACGGGACAGCCCCAGCATTTT
NA	TRBV18	NA	TRBJ2-3	CASSREVEGTQYF	TGTGCCAGCTCAAGGGAGGTGGAGGGGACGCAGTATTTT
NA	TRBV29-1	NA	TRBJ1-4	CSATQDNEKLFF	TGCAGCGCGACACAGGACAATGAAAAACTGTTTTTT
NA	TRBV6-6	NA	TRBJ1-1	CASRYAQGGNTEAFF	TGTGCCAGCAGGTACGCACAGGGTGGGAACACTGAAGCTTTCTTT
NA	TRBV6-1	NA	TRBJ2-3	CASSEPVTSTDTQYF	TGTGCCAGCAGTGAACCTGTGACTAGCACAGATACGCAGTATTTT
NA	TRBV7-2	TRBD1	TRBJ2-1	CASSATGGYNEQFF	TGTGCCAGCAGCGCCACAGGGGGCTACAATGAGCAGTTCTTC
NA	TRBV5-8	TRBD1	TRBJ1-4	CASSRTGSNEKLFF	TGTGCCAGCAGCCGGACAGGCTCTAATGAAAAACTGTTTTTT
NA	TRBV29-1	TRBD1	TRBJ2-6	CSVVTWTGDSGANVLTF	TGCAGCGTTGTGACCTGGACAGGGGACTCTGGGGCCAACGTCCTGACTTTC
NA	TRBV10-3	TRBD2	TRBJ2-1	CAISASGGAVYEQFF	TGTGCCATCAGTGCTAGCGGGGGGGCGGTGTATGAGCAGTTCTTC
NA	TRBV6-5	TRBD1	TRBJ2-3	CASGDRGADTQYF	TGTGCCAGCGGGGACAGGGGCGCAGATACGCAGTATTTT
once	TRBV9	NA	TRBJ1-1	CASSPHGGVNTEAFF	TGTGCCAGCAGCCCCCATGGAGGGGTGAACACTGAAGCTTTCTTT
NA	TRBV27	NA	TRBJ2-7	CASSTDGSSYEQYF	TGTGCCAGCAGCACAGACGGGAGCTCCTACGAGCAGTACTTC
NA	TRBV19	TRBD1	TRBJ1-6	CASSSGQGWSPLHF	TGTGCCAGTAGTTCGGGACAGGGGTGGTCACCCCTCCACTTT
NA	TRBV6-5	TRBD1	TRBJ1-2	CASTRTGAYGYTF	TGTGCCAGCACCCGGACAGGGGCCTATGGCTACACCTTC
once	TRBV5-1	NA	TRBJ2-2	CASSLVAGNTGELFF	TGCGCCAGCAGCCTAGTCGCGGGGAACACCGGGGAGCTGTTTTTT
NA	TRBV15	NA	TRBJ2-2	CATSLVGAQYPNTGELFF	TGTGCCACCTCATTGGTGGGGGCCCAATACCCGAACACCGGGGAGCTGTTTTTT
few	TRBV2	NA	TRBJ2-5	CASTGETQYF	TGTGCCAGCACCGGGGAGACCCAGTACTTC
NA	TRBV5-1	NA	TRBJ2-5	CASSISSMQTQYF	TGCGCCAGCAGCATTAGTTCTATGCAGACCCAGTACTTC
NA	TRBV7-9	TRBD1	TRBJ2-5	CASSTGQGQETQYF	TGTGCCAGCAGCACCGGACAGGGCCAAGAGACCCAGTACTTC
NA	TRBV5-1	NA	TRBJ2-7	CASSLSRGAPSEQYF	TGCGCCAGCAGCTTGTCTCGGGGGGCGCCAAGCGAGCAGTACTTC
NA	TRBV5-4	TRBD2	TRBJ2-3	CASSLRSGTSLTDTQYF	TGTGCCAGCAGCTTGCGGTCCGGGACTAGCCTCACAGATACGCAGTATTTT
NA	TRBV6-5	NA	TRBJ2-7	CASRGQLEQYF	TGTGCCAGCAGAGGACAGCTCGAGCAGTACTTC
NA	TRBV5-5	NA	TRBJ2-5	CASSPPGRSAETQYF	TGTGCCAGCAGCCCTCCGGGAAGGTCTGCGGAGACCCAGTACTTC
NA	TRBV5-1	TRBD2	TRBJ2-7	CASSLIPGLSYEQYF	TGCGCCAGCAGCCTGATACCGGGACTATCCTACGAGCAGTACTTC
NA	TRBV9	TRBD1	TRBJ1-1	CASSGQGNTEAFF	TGTGCCAGCAGCGGACAGGGGAACACTGAAGCTTTCTTT
NA	TRBV10-1	TRBD1	TRBJ1-1	CASTPGTGSTEAFF	TGCGCCAGCACCCCCGGGACAGGGAGCACTGAAGCTTTCTTT
NA	TRBV11-2	NA	TRBJ1-1	CASSPGGTEAFF	TGTGCCAGCAGCCCGGGGGGGACTGAAGCTTTCTTT
NA	TRBV20-1	TRBD1	TRBJ1-4	CSATGGEKLFF	TGCAGTGCTACAGGGGGGGAAAAACTGTTTTTT
NA	TRBV6-1	NA	TRBJ1-3	CASSDTGEGDTIYF	TGTGCCAGCAGTGACACGGGCGAAGGGGACACCATATATTTT
NA	TRBV11-2	NA	TRBJ2-7	CASSSRHLAEQYF	TGTGCCAGCAGCTCGAGACACCTCGCCGAGCAGTACTTC
NA	TRBV19	NA	TRBJ2-2	CASKTGPNTGELFF	TGTGCCAGTAAAACAGGGCCGAACACCGGGGAGCTGTTTTTT
NA	TRBV5-1	NA	TRBJ1-3	CASSLVQGNSGNTIYF	TGCGCCAGCAGCTTGGTACAGGGAAACTCTGGAAACACCATATATTTT
NA	TRBV6-5	TRBD1	TRBJ2-3	CASRQGGTDTQYF	TGTGCCAGCAGACAGGGGGGCACAGATACGCAGTATTTT
NA	TRBV10-3	TRBD2	TRBJ2-6	CAISEAGGLSGANVLTF	TGTGCCATCAGTGAAGCGGGGGGTCTCTCTGGGGCCAACGTCCTGACTTTC
NA	TRBV12-5	NA	TRBJ2-1	CASGQKGNEQFF	TGTGCTAGTGGTCAGAAGGGGAATGAGCAGTTCTTC
NA	TRBV13	TRBD1	TRBJ1-4	CASSEGQREKLFF	TGTGCCAGCAGCGAGGGACAGAGGGAAAAACTGTTTTTT
NA	TRBV11-2	TRBD1	TRBJ2-7	CASSKAGTGVYEQYF	TGTGCCAGCTCCAAGGCCGGGACAGGGGTTTACGAGCAGTACTTC
few	TRBV6-5	TRBD1	TRBJ1-5	CASSLQGFNQPQHF	TGTGCCAGCAGTTTACAGGGGTTTAATCAGCCCCAGCATTTT
NA	TRBV5-1	TRBD2	TRBJ2-1	CASSFQRGTSGPSYNEQFF	TGCGCCAGCAGCTTTCAGAGGGGAACTAGCGGGCCCTCCTACAATGAGCAGTTCTTC
few	TRBV18	TRBD1	TRBJ1-6	CASSPTGGYNSPLHF	TGTGCCAGCTCACCGACAGGGGGTTATAATTCACCCCTCCACTTT
NA	TRBV30	NA	TRBJ1-1	CACLRGPGGNTEAFF	TGTGCCTGTCTCCGGGGACCCGGGGGGAACACTGAAGCTTTCTTT
NA	TRBV11-2	TRBD2	TRBJ2-5	CASSSGLAGEVGETQYF	TGTGCCAGCAGCTCGGGACTAGCGGGGGAAGTCGGAGAGACCCAGTACTTC
NA	TRBV7-6	TRBD1	TRBJ2-1	CASSQGQGAMNEQFF	TGTGCCAGCAGCCAGGGACAGGGGGCGATGAATGAGCAGTTCTTC
few	TRBV2	NA	TRBJ1-2	CASSFLLGGDGYTF	TGTGCCAGCAGCTTTTTATTGGGAGGGGACGGCTACACCTTC